This TCR beta chain was obtained from a study of Graves' ophthalmopathy and Graves' hyperthyroidism. General study findings and limits: Blood repertoires reportedly contained most expanded thyroid clonotypes above 0.001 frequency.

Hyperthyroidism is called stable when no ophthalmopathy develops within 18 months of follow-up. Orbital computed tomography, thyroid ultrasound, TRAb, serum thyroxine and clinical symptoms formed the basis of diagnosis. Amplification from RNA transcripts yielded the TCR beta CDR3 regions. HTBI-primed RT-PCR formed the first round, and a multiplex PCR formed the second. MiXCR, run by TCRdb on the multiplex PCR reads, gives a single entry per CDR3 protein. This sample yields roughly 350,000 distinct CDR3 sequences, of which roughly a sixth are seen a single time; roughly 2.4% belongs to the top ten. The CDR3 totals 13 residues. Germline trimming cut 3 bases from V and 4 bases from J; bases unmatched to any gene: 3. CDR1 is GTSNPN and CDR2 is SVGIG in the germline V gene (reference sequence). This clonotype was seen ten or more times. Its antigen remains unknown.

The source is an adult woman with stable Graves' hyperthyroidism. The chain recombines TRBV30 with TRBJ2-5; 9 bases line up with TRBD1. The source material was peripheral blood. The CDR3 DNA reads TGTGCCTGGAGCGGGACAGGGATAGAGACCCAGTACTTC. Its protein product is CAWSGTGIETQYF.